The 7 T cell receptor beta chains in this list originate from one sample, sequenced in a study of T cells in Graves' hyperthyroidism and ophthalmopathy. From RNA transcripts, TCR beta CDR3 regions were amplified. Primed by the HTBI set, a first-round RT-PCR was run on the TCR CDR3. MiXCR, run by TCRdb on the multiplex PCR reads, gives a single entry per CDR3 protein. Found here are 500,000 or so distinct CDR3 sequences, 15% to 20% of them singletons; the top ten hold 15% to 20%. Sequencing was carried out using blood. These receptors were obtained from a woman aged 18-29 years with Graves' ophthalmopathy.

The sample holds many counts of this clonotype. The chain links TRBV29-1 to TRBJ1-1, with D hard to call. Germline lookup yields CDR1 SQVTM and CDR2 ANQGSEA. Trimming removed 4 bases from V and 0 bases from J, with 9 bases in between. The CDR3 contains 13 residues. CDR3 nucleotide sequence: TGCAGCGTTGTAGGGCGCATGAACACTGAAGCTTTCTTT. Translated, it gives CSVVGRMNTEAFF. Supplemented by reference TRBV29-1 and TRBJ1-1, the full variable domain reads SAVISQKPSRDICQRGTSLTIQCQVDSQVTMMFWYRQQPGQSLTLIATANQGSEATYESGFVIDKFPISRPNLTFSTLTVSNMSPEDSSIYLCSVVGRMNTEAFFGQGTRLTVV.

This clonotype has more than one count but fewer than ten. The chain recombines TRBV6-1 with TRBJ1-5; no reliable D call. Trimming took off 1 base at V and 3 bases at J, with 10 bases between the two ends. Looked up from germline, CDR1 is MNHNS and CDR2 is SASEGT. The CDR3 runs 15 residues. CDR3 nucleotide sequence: TGTGCCAGCAGTGAAGATCAACTGCCCAATCAGCCCCAGCATTTT. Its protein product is CASSEDQLPNQPQHF.

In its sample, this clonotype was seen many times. The chain's CDR3 is CSARGTGNTEAFF. CDR3 DNA sequence: TGCAGTGCTAGGGGGACAGGGAACACTGAAGCTTTCTTT. The genes are TRBV20-1 and TRBJ1-1, with 8 nucleotides matching TRBD1. Germline CDR1 DFQATT, CDR2 SNEGSKA (reference sequence). The CDR3 contains 13 residues. The trim removed 3 bases at V and 1 base at J, leaving 1 base unmatched.

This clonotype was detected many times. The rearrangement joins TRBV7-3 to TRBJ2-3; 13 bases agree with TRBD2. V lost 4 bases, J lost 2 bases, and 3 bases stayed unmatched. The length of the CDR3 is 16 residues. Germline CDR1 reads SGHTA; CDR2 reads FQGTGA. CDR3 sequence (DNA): TGTGCCAGCAGCTCCGGACTAGCGGGAGCCACAGATACGCAGTATTTT. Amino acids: CASSSGLAGATDTQYF.

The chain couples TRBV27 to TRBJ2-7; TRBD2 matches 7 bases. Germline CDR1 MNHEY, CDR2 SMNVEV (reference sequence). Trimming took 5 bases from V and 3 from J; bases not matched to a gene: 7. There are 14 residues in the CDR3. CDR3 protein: CASSLTGTNYEQYF. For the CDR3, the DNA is TGTGCCAGCAGTCTGACCGGGACTAACTACGAGCAGTACTTC.

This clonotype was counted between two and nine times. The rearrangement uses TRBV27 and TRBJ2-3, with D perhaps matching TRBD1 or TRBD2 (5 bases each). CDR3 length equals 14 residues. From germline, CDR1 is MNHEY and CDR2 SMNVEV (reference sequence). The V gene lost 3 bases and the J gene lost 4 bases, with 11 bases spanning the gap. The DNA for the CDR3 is TGTGCCAGCAGTTTGAGTAGGGACGCAGATACGCAGTATTTT. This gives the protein CASSLSRDADTQYF.

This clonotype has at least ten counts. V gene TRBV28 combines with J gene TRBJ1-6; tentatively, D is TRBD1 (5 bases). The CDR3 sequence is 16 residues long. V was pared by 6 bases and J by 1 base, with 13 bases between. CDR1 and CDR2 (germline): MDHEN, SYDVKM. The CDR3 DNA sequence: TGTGCCAGCAGGACCCGGGGGGAATCCTATAATTCACCCCTCCACTTT. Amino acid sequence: CASRTRGESYNSPLHF.